This T cell receptor (beta chain) stems from a study of T cells after posttransplantation cyclophosphamide. Findings of the study overall: TRB clonality was highly associated with recipient CMV seropositivity and reactivation. Donor CD8+ memory clones often dominated recipient blood repertoires at later times. Blood and skin or GI T cell repertoires showed limited TRB overlap.

The CDR3 covers 15 residues. The V gene end was trimmed by 3 bases and the J gene end by 10 bases; junction bases not matched to a gene: 11. This clone was counted ten times or more. As yet, its antigen is unknown. This related bone marrow graft donor gave peripheral blood on the day of marrow donation. Measured with immunoSEQ multiplex PCR; TCRdb has only the in-frame clones, and not every one. The sample yields some 38,000 clones, without any singletons. The V call is TRBV23-1, the J call TRBJ2-1, with 8 bases identical to TRBD1. TRBV23-1 is an ORF, with its function uncertain. Sequences were obtained from PBMCs. This clonotype was sampled from a man in his fifties in good health, CMV-negative, and a related stem cell transplant donor. The CDR3 sequence is CASSQENRGMGEQFF. The CDR3 bases are TGCGCCAGCAGTCAGGAGAACAGGGGGATGGGGGAGCAGTTCTTC.